The T cell receptor (beta chain) under discussion was sequenced for a study of shared clonotypes between healthy human individuals (dated by TCRdb to about 2020). About the investigation overall: The cohort comprised a couple of women and a few men aged 18 to 49 years. For each donor, CD4 naive and CD4 memory were each run on three plates, CD8 naive on two plates, and CD8 memory on one plate. Blood TCR repertoires of roughly five healthy adults were deeply sequenced to estimate repertoire size and the extent of clonotype sharing between individuals. To increase sequencing depth and limit assay-specific biases, different laboratories used diverse techniques to prepare libraries and sequence TCR repertoires. Leukapheresis yielded between about 0.9 and 8.9 billion PBMCs per donor.

Worth noting for this clone: What this receptor recognizes is not known. Qualities for individual bases were not recorded, and no much larger clone is one base off.

Paper-wide results and their limitations: Higher generation probabilities were observed for clonotypes shared by all four sorted-subset donors than for non-shared clonotypes. The small number of donors limited the genetic and exposure-history diversity represented. Sharing across a handful of donors was observed for approximately 4.6% of naive CD4, over 3% of naive CD8, 2% to 2.5% of memory CD4, and less than 0.45% of memory CD8 clonotypes. Only blood was sampled, and tissue TCR repertoires likely differ from those in blood. Estimated clonotype richness was generally larger for naive than for memory subsets. Even with the large sequencing depth, rarefaction of the sorted-subset datasets indicated that sequencing was incomplete. Based on pairwise subsampling, the degree of clonotype sharing among donors was expected to be affected by sequencing depth.

Using the deep immunoSEQ assay, multiplex PCR amplified TCR CDR3 regions from genomic DNA. For each cell subset, the extracted genomic DNA was distributed evenly across all wells of several immunoSEQ 96-well plates, and each plate served as one replicate. For sorted subsets, approximately 190 ng genomic DNA, equal to 25,000 to 35,000 T cell genomes, was loaded into each replicate PCR. The purified libraries were quantified using a Qubit 3.0 fluorometer, sized with a Bioanalyzer 2100, and then quantified again using the KAPA Library Quantification kit. A separate single-read 150-cycle Illumina NextSeq 550 flow cell was used to sequence each immunoSEQ 96-well plate. In the paper's pipeline: Because only junctional sequences without quality scores were contained in the immunoSEQ output, filtering matching that applied to full-length reads could not be performed. To assign V/J genes and CDR3, sequences were annotated against IMGT germline references using PyIR, a Python wrapper for IgBLAST v1.9. Any read was removed if the V/J assignment was weak (E-value above 1e-6), the CDR3 was missing, or the read contained stop codons, out-of-frame junctions, or ambiguous translated residues. A V3J clonotype was defined by an identical inferred V gene, J gene, and CDR3 amino acid sequence. The percentage overlap between two repertoires was calculated by dividing the number of shared unique clonotypes by the size of the smaller repertoire. Richness of each repertoire was evaluated using RTK rarefaction, the Chao1 estimator, and Recon v2.1 estimates of unobserved clonotypes. For all TCRbeta clonotypes obtained by the gDNA method from four donors, generation probabilities were computed with OLGA. Held by TCRdb, this immuneACCESS table contains in-frame sequences only and omits some clones. Under half of the omission traces to an unresolved V gene where checked; the cause of the rest is unknown. The V and J calls and clone size are taken from that table; D and trimming were inferred from the DNA. Present in this sample are about 2 million clones, approximately 95% of which were seen just once. Roughly 0.13% of the sample is taken by the ten largest.

The donors were healthy, HIV-negative adults with no recently reported acute infections or vaccinations. All donors were Caucasian adults living in Nashville, Tennessee, USA. CD4+ T cells were enriched by magnetic negative selection; naive cells were then positively selected on CD45RA, and the negative fraction formed the memory subset. Blood was collected by leukapheresis, and PBMCs were isolated by Ficoll-Histopaque density gradient centrifugation and then cryopreserved in liquid nitrogen vapor phase. Purity and quantity of every magnetically sorted T cell population were checked by analytical flow cytometry. From each sorted fraction, genomic DNA was isolated and quantified by UV absorbance on a Nanodrop 2000c. The receptor was isolated from a young man in good health. The sample was naive CD4+ T cells sorted from blood. The cell subset or site tag for this specimen amounts to: CD45RA+ positively selected.

The DNA sequence is as follows: TGTGCCAGCAGCTCAGTGAGCGAGCAGTACTTC. Its protein product is CASSSVSEQYF. The V gene is TRBV11-2 and the J gene is TRBJ2-7; a confident D gene designation cannot be given. Reading the germline V gene gives CDR1 SGHAT and CDR2 FQNNGV. From the cysteine up to the phenylalanine, the CDR3 has a length of 11 residues. The CDR3 DNA has 33 bases and is translated from base 1. Deletion took 4 bases off V and 6 bases off J, with a span of 7 bases between the germline ends.